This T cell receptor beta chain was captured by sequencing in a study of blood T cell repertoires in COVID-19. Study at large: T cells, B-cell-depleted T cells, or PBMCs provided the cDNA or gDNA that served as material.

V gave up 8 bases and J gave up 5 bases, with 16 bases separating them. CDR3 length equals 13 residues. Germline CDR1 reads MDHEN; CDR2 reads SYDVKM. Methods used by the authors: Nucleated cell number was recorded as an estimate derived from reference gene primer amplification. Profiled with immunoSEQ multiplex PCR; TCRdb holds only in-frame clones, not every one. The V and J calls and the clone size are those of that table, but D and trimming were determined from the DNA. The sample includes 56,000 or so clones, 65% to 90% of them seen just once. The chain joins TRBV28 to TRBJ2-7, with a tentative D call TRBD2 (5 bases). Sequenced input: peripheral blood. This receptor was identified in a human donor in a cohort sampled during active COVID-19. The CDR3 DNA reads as TGTGCCAGCCGTCCGCCTAGCACCCACGAGCAGTACTTC. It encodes CASRPPSTHEQYF.